The 23 T cell receptor beta chains below come from one sample, sequenced in a study of cytomegalovirus exposure and HLA in healthy donors (dated by TCRdb to the late 2010s). The method was the immunoSEQ multiplex PCR assay. For the multiplex PCR, a mixture combining 60 forward primers for TCR Vbeta segments and 13 reverse primers for TCR Jbeta segments was used. TCRdb carries this immuneACCESS record with in-frame sequences only. Its versions omit some clonotypes, under half of them owing to an unresolved V gene in the studies checked, with the rest unexplained. Recorded for this sample are over 200,000 clones; 70% to 85% of them occurred a single time. The biggest ten clones account for 3.8% of the sample. Sequencing was performed on PBMCs. The receptor set was obtained from a male donor in good health and CMV-seronegative.

This clone came up a few times. The chain uses TRBV28 and TRBJ1-5; 9 bases are a match to TRBD1. Germline V gene lookup returns CDR1 MDHEN and CDR2 SYDVKM. CDR3 length: 17 amino acids. The V segment lost 5 bases and the J segment 4 bases; nucleotides outside the gene matches: 12. The CDR3 is CASSPWVGQGSNQPQHF. Written as DNA, the CDR3 is TGTGCCAGCAGTCCCTGGGTGGGACAGGGCTCGAATCAGCCCCAGCATTTT.

The chain has TRBV6-5 and TRBJ1-4; a weak D match, TRBD1 (6 bases). The CDR3 covers 13 residues. Germline values: CDR1 MNHEY, CDR2 SVGAGI. Trimming left V 5 bases short and J 8 bases short, with 12 bases between. CDR3 sequence (DNA): TGTGCCAGCAGTCCCGGGGGGGGCGAAAAACTGTTTTTT. Its protein is CASSPGGGEKLFF.

Of note for this clone: The sample contains more than one DNA sequence encoding this CDR3. The V call is TRBV27, the J call TRBJ2-7, with D tentatively TRBD1 (5 bases). The V end was cut by 2 bases, the J end by 1 base, with 6 bases between. This CDR3 region has 13 residues. The germline V gene encodes CDR1 MNHEY and CDR2 SMNVEV (reference sequence). The CDR3 coding sequence is TGTGCCAGCAGTTTAGGGGCGTCCTACGAGCAGTACTTC. Protein: CASSLGASYEQYF.

The V and J genes are TRBV6-1 and TRBJ1-1, with D perhaps TRBD1 (6 bases). V was trimmed by 3 bases and J by 1 base, leaving 15 bases between them. The CDR3 is 16 residues long. Germline V lookup: CDR1 MNHNS, CDR2 SASEGT. In nucleotides, the CDR3 is TGTGCCAGCAGTGATCATGGAAAGGGACAGAACACTGAAGCTTTCTTT. Its translation: CASSDHGKGQNTEAFF.

The chain employs TRBV7-3 and TRBJ2-3; no firm D call. The V end lost 8 bases, the J end lost 6 bases, and 12 bases lay between the germline ends. This CDR3 is built from 12 residues. CDR1 is SGHTA and CDR2 is FQGTGA in the germline V gene. The CDR3 sequence is CASANGLDTQYF. The DNA of the CDR3 is TGTGCCAGCGCCAATGGGCTGGATACGCAGTATTTT.

This chain uses TRBV7-9 with TRBJ1-2, with D perhaps matching TRBD1 (6 bases). The CDR3 runs to 15 residues. CDR1 is SEHNR, CDR2 FQNEAQ, per germline (reference sequence). The V end was cut by 0 bases, the J end by 12 bases, with 20 bases between. The CDR3 coding sequence is TGTGCCAGCAGCTTAGCGGGGGCAGGCCAGCTCCTACACACCTTC. The encoded protein is CASSLAGAGQLLHTF.

The V and J genes are TRBV18 and TRBJ2-7; TRBD1 might be the D (5 bases). V shed 3 bases and J shed 1 base, with 13 bases lying between them. This CDR3 is built from 15 residues. Germline V gene sequence: CDR1 KGHSH, CDR2 LQKENI. The DNA for the CDR3 is TGTGCCAGCTCACCGATCTTAGACAGATCCTACGAGCAGTACTTC. As protein: CASSPILDRSYEQYF.

The chain links TRBV14 to TRBJ2-7, with 9 bases matching TRBD1. Germline assignment: CDR1 SGHDN and CDR2 FVKESK. The CDR3 loop spans 13 amino acids. The V and J ends lost 4 bases and 7 bases, in that order; junction bases with no gene match: 5. The CDR3 coding sequence is TGTGCCAGCAGCCGGGACAGGGTGCGTGAGCAGTACTTC. Its translation: CASSRDRVREQYF.

This chain connects TRBV11-2 to TRBJ2-7; D may be TRBD1 (6 bases). Germline V gene sequence: CDR1 SGHAT, CDR2 FQNNGV. This CDR3 spans 12 amino acids. Trimming stripped 5 bases from V and 5 bases from J, with 10 bases between. CDR3 sequence reads: CASSPTGHEQYF. The CDR3 coding sequence is TGTGCCAGCAGCCCTACAGGGCACGAGCAGTACTTC.

The chain is built from TRBV18 and TRBJ1-5; TRBD1 agrees at 7 bases. This CDR3 is 15 amino acids long. Per germline, CDR1 KGHSH and CDR2 LQKENI. V shed 6 bases and J 3 bases; nucleotides not matched to a gene: 8. The CDR3 DNA is TGTGCCAGCTCGCCCTTCGGGACAGACAATCAGCCCCAGCATTTT. This gives the protein CASSPFGTDNQPQHF. Supplemented by reference TRBV18 and TRBJ1-5, the full variable domain reads NAGVMQNPRHLVRRRGQEARLRCSPMKGHSHVYWYRQLPEEGLKFMVYLQKENIIDESGMPKERFSAEFPKEGPSILRIQQVVRGDSAAYFCASSPFGTDNQPQHFGDGTRLSIL.

The rearrangement links TRBV5-1 to TRBJ2-7; the match to TRBD2 covers 12 bases. CDR3 size: 16 residues. The germline V gene encodes CDR1 SGHRS and CDR2 YFSETQ. V trimming: 3 bases; J trimming: 3 bases; junction bases outside the gene matches: 7. CDR3 residues: CASSSTSGRRVYEQYF. The CDR3 nucleotides read TGCGCCAGCAGCTCAACTAGCGGGAGGAGGGTCTACGAGCAGTACTTC.

V usage is TRBV5-6 and J usage is TRBJ2-1; the D is unclear. CDR1 SGHDT and CDR2 YYEEEE come from the germline V gene. V lost 3 bases, J lost 7 bases, and 11 bases lay in between. This CDR3 spans 13 amino acids. The chain's CDR3 is CASSWSVANEQFF. CDR3 DNA sequence: TGTGCCAGCAGCTGGTCAGTGGCTAATGAGCAGTTCTTC.

This clone was seen only a few times. The chain is built from TRBV6-5 and TRBJ2-3; no clear D gene. V lost 8 bases, J lost 3 bases, and 6 bases lay in between. Germline CDR1 is MNHEY and CDR2 is SVGAGI. This CDR3 is built from 11 residues. The CDR3 DNA sequence: TGTGCCAGCCAAGAGACAGATACGCAGTATTTT. Its translation: CASQETDTQYF.

This clone was observed a few times. This rearrangement joins TRBV15 to TRBJ2-4; no clear D. The V gene's germline CDR1 is LNHNV and CDR2 YYDKDF (reference sequence). The V gene lost 2 bases and the J gene lost 10 bases, with 15 bases spanning the gap. The CDR3 totals 14 residues. The CDR3 DNA reads TGTGCCACCAGCAGACCAGAAGTACCCTTAATTCAGTACTTC. Amino acids: CATSRPEVPLIQYF.

The chain carries TRBV7-3 and TRBJ2-1, with 10 bases matching TRBD2. This CDR3 region has 13 residues. CDR1 and CDR2 (germline): SGHTA, FQGTGA. The ends lost 2 bases at V and 13 bases at J; junction bases unmatched: 5. The CDR3 spells CASSLYLAGDQFF. The DNA for the CDR3 is TGTGCCAGCAGCTTATATCTAGCGGGAGATCAGTTCTTC.

As for this clone: This same CDR3 is encoded by further DNA sequences in the sample. The V and J genes are TRBV2 and TRBJ2-7, with D maybe TRBD1 (5 bases). Between the trimmed V and J ends, which lost 4 bases and 4 bases, there was a span of 17 bases. The CDR3 totals 15 residues. Germline V gene sequence: CDR1 SNHLY, CDR2 FYNNEI. CDR3 DNA sequence: TGTGCCAGCAGTGCCCAGGGTCTTTATGCTTACGAGCAGTACTTC. Amino acids: CASSAQGLYAYEQYF.

This clone has just one count. This sequence joins TRBV15 and TRBJ2-3; 10 bases are shared with TRBD2. The CDR3 extends over 15 amino acids. J was trimmed by 4 bases and V by 3 bases; bases with no gene match: 4. From germline, CDR1 is LNHNV and CDR2 YYDKDF (reference sequence). For the CDR3, the DNA is TGTGCCACCAGCAGGATAGCGGGAGGACCAGATACGCAGTATTTT. Protein product: CATSRIAGGPDTQYF.

This clone was observed a few times. V is TRBV7-9 and J is TRBJ1-5; D is unclear. CDR1 is SEHNR, CDR2 FQNEAQ, per germline (reference sequence). The V gene lost 0 bases and the J gene lost 0 bases, with 3 bases spanning the gap. CDR3 length: 14 residues. The CDR3 nucleotides read TGTGCCAGCAGCTTAGCTAGTAGCAATCAGCCCCAGCATTTT. Amino acid sequence: CASSLASSNQPQHF.

The chain recombines TRBV18 with TRBJ2-1; D perhaps matches TRBD1 (6 bases). V lost 4 bases and J 4 bases, leaving 17 bases between the germline ends. The germline V gene encodes CDR1 KGHSH and CDR2 LQKENI. The CDR3 loop spans 16 amino acids. The CDR3: CASSLKQGPAYNEQFF. Written as DNA, the CDR3 is TGTGCCAGCTCACTCAAACAGGGCCCCGCATACAATGAGCAGTTCTTC.

The V and J genes are TRBV2 and TRBJ1-5; maybe TRBD1 (5 bases). V was clipped by 6 bases and J by 7 bases, with 19 bases between them. The CDR3 is 15 residues long. Germline-derived CDR1 and CDR2 are SNHLY and FYNNEI. For the CDR3, the DNA is TGTGCCAGCAGCCCGTCCGGCGGGGGTTCCCAGCCCCAGCATTTT. Translation gives CASSPSGGGSQPQHF.

This chain links TRBV6-1 with TRBJ1-1; D may be TRBD1 (5 bases). CDR3 size: 14 residues. Germline V gene lookup returns CDR1 MNHNS and CDR2 SASEGT. The V end was cut by 7 bases, the J end by 3 bases, with 15 bases between. The CDR3 DNA follows: TGTGCCAGCACCGAATGGGGCAGAGACACTGAAGCTTTCTTT. Its translation is CASTEWGRDTEAFF.

The chain employs TRBV19 and TRBJ1-1; D is undetermined. The V end lost 2 bases, the J end lost 0 bases, and 4 bases lay between the germline ends. The CDR3 extends over 13 amino acids. Germline V gives CDR1 LNHDA, CDR2 SQIVND (reference sequence). The CDR3 region has the DNA TGTGCCAGTAGTATATCCGTGAACACTGAAGCTTTCTTT. Translation gives CASSISVNTEAFF.

This clone was counted a few times. The chain is built from TRBV5-1 and TRBJ1-5; a possible D gene is TRBD1 (6 bases). Germline V gives CDR1 SGHRS, CDR2 YFSETQ. The V gene lost 1 base and the J gene lost 0 bases, with 8 bases spanning the gap. The CDR3 has 15 amino acids. Here the CDR3 reads CASSLTGHSNQPQHF. CDR3 sequence (DNA): TGCGCCAGCAGCTTGACAGGGCATAGCAATCAGCCCCAGCATTTT.